The 8 T cell receptor beta chains below come from one sample, sequenced in a study of blood T cell repertoires in COVID-19. Assay: immunoSEQ multiplex PCR; the TCRdb copy retains only in-frame clones and omits some. The sample comprises roughly 250,000 clones, roughly four fifths of which are singletons, and 4.7% rests with the top ten. Sequenced: peripheral blood. All receptors derive from a woman aged 65 to 85 with acute or convalescent COVID-19.

The chain recombines TRBV6-5 with TRBJ1-6; TRBD1 might be the D (5 bases). V shed 8 bases and J shed 6 bases, with 17 bases lying between them. There are 15 residues in the CDR3. Per the germline V gene, CDR1 is MNHEY and CDR2 is SVGAGI. CDR3 nucleotides: TGTGCCAGCTCCCAACAGGCGGGATCTAATTCACCCCTCCACTTT. Amino acid sequence: CASSQQAGSNSPLHF.

The rearrangement joins TRBV5-1 to TRBJ1-1; no reliable D call. The ends were cut back, 0 bases at V and 2 bases at J, with 20 bases in the middle. CDR1 SGHRS and CDR2 YFSETQ come from the germline V gene. This CDR3 contains 18 residues. This CDR3 reads CASSLALSEARPNTEAFF. CDR3 in DNA: TGCGCCAGCAGCTTGGCTTTGTCCGAGGCGCGACCCAACACTGAAGCTTTCTTT.

The chain is built from TRBV11-2 and TRBJ2-1, with 9 bases matching TRBD1. J was trimmed by 8 bases and V by 5 bases; bases with no gene match: 10. The CDR3 is 15 residues long. Germline lookup yields CDR1 SGHAT and CDR2 FQNNGV. CDR3 bases: TGTGCCAGCAGCATTTCGGGACAGGGAGCGCATGAGCAGTTCTTC. It codes for CASSISGQGAHEQFF.

V gene TRBV30 combines with J gene TRBJ2-7; 7 bases map to TRBD1. The germline V gene has CDR1 GTSNPN and CDR2 SVGIG (reference sequence). This CDR3 region has 13 residues. Trimming at V came to 3 bases and at J to 10 bases, leaving 12 bases not matched to a gene. CDR3 amino acids: CAWSPGTENLQYF. As DNA, the CDR3 is TGTGCCTGGAGCCCCGGGACAGAAAATTTACAGTACTTC.

V gene TRBV2 combines with J gene TRBJ1-5; the D is unclear. V gave up 4 bases and J gave up 0 bases, with 10 bases separating them. This CDR3 spans 15 amino acids. Germline assignment: CDR1 SNHLY and CDR2 FYNNEI. Here the CDR3 reads CASSGVLSSNQPQHF. The CDR3 DNA follows: TGTGCCAGCAGTGGAGTTTTGAGTAGCAATCAGCCCCAGCATTTT.

CDR3 coding DNA: TGTGCCAGCAGCTTGGCTGGGGGCATGGCCTACAATGAGCAGTTCTTC. Translation: CASSLAGGMAYNEQFF. J is TRBJ2-1 and V is TRBV5-6; a possible D gene is TRBD1 (6 bases). Germline V gene data show CDR1 as SGHDT and CDR2 as YYEEEE. Trimming took off 0 bases at V and 2 bases at J, with 12 bases between the two ends. The CDR3 runs 16 residues.

The chain uses TRBV24-1 and TRBJ1-5, with D unclear. The CDR3 sequence is 14 residues long. Germline values: CDR1 KGHDR, CDR2 SFDVKD. The V end was cut by 1 base, the J end by 6 bases, with 9 bases between. CDR3 region: CATSDFSTGQPQHF. The CDR3, as DNA: TGTGCCACCAGTGATTTTTCGACGGGTCAGCCCCAGCATTTT.

This chain uses TRBV11-2 with TRBJ2-4; TRBD1 matches 8 bases. The V gene's germline CDR1 is SGHAT and CDR2 FQNNGV. J was trimmed by 2 bases and V by 5 bases; bases with no gene match: 8. The CDR3 runs to 16 residues. The CDR3 region is CASSPSGGATKNIQYF. The CDR3 DNA reads TGTGCCAGCAGCCCATCAGGGGGCGCGACCAAAAACATTCAGTACTTC.